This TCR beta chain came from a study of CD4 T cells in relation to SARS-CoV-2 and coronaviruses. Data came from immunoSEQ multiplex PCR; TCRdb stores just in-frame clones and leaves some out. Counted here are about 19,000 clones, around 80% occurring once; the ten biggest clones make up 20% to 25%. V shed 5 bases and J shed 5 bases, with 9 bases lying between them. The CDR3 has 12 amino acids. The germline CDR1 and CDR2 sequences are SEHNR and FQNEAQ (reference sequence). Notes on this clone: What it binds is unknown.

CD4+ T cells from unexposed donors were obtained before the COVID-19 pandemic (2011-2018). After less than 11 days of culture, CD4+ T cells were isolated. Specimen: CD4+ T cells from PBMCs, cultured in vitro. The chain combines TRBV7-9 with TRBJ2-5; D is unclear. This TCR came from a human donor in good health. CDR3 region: CASSPAAETQYF. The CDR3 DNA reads TGTGCCAGCAGCCCCGCCGCGGAGACCCAGTACTTC.